This TCR beta chain was profiled in a study of T cells in Graves' hyperthyroidism and ophthalmopathy. Using RNA transcripts as the source, TCR beta CDR3 regions were amplified. The HTBI primer set drove a first-round RT-PCR of the TCR CDR3. One entry per CDR3 protein results from TCRdb running MiXCR on the multiplex PCR reads. The sample records 500,000 or so distinct CDR3 sequences, roughly 17% being singletons. Many counts were recorded for this clonotype. Extraction of PBMCs used about 9.2 ml of fresh peripheral blood. This sequence was found in a woman younger than 30 with Graves' ophthalmopathy. The sample consisted of blood.

In DNA, the CDR3 is TGTGCCAGCAGTTCCGGACAGGAGATAAATGAAAAACTGTTTTTT. Protein: CASSSGQEINEKLFF. The J gene is TRBJ1-4, the V gene TRBV28; 7 bases align to TRBD1. CDR1 and CDR2 from the germline V gene are MDHEN and SYDVKM. The CDR3 covers 15 residues. The trim removed 4 bases at V and 5 bases at J, leaving 7 bases unmatched. Supplemented by reference TRBV28 and TRBJ1-4, the full variable domain reads DVKVTQSSRYLVKRTGEKVFLECVQDMDHENMFWYRQDPGLGLRLIYFSYDVKMKEKGDIPEGYSVSREKKERFSLILESASTNQTSMYLCASSSGQEINEKLFFGSGTQLSVL.